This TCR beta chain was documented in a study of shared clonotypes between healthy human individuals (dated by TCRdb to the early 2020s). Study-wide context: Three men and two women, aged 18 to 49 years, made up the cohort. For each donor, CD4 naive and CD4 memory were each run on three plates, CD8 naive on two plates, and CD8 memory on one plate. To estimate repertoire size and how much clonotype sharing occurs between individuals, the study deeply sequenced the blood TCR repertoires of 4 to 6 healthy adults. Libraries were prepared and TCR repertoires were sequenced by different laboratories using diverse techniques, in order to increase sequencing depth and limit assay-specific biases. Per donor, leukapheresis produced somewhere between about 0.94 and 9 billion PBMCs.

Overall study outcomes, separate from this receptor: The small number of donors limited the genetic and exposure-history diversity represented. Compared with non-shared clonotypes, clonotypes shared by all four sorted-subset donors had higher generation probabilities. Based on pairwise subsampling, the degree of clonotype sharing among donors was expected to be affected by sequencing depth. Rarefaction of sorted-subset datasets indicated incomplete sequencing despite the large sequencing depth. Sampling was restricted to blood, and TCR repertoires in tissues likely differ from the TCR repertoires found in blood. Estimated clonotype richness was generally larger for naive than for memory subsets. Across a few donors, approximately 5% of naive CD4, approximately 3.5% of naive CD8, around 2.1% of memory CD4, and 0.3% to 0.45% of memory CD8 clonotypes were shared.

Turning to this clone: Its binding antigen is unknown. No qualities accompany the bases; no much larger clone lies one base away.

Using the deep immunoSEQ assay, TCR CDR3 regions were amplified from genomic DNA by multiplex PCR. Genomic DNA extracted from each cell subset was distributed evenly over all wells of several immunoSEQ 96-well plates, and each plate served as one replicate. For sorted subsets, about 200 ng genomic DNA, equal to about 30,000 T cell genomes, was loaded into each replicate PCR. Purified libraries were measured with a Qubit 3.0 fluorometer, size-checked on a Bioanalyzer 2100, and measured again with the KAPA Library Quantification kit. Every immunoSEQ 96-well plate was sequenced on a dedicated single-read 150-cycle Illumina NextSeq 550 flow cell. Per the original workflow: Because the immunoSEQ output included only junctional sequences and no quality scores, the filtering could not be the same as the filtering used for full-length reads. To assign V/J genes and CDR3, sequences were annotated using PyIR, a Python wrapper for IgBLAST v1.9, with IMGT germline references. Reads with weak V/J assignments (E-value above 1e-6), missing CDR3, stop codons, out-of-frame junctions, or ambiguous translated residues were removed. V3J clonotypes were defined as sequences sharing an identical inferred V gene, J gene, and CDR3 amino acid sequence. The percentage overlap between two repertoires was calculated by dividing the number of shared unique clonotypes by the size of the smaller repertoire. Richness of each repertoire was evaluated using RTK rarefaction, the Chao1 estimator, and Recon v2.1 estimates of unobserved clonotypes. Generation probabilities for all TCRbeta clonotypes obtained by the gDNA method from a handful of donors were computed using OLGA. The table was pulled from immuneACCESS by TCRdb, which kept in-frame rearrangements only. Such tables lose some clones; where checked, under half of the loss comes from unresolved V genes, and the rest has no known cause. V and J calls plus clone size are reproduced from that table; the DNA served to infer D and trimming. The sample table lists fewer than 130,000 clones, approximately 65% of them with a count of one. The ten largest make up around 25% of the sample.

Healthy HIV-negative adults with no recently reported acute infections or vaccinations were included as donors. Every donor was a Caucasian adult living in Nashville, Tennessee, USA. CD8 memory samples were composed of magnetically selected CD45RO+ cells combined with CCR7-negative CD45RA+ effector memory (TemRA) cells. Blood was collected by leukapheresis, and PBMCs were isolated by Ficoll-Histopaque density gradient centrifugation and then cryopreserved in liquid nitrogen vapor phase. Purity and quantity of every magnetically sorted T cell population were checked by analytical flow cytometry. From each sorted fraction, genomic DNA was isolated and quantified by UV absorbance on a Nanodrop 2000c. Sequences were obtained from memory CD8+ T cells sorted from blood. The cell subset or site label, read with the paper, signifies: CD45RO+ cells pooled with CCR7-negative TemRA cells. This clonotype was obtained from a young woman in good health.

The CDR3 has the sequence CASSPAVGVRDTQYF. The nucleotide sequence reads TGTGCCAGCAGTCCCGCGGTAGGGGTTAGGGATACGCAGTATTTT. The V gene is TRBV28 and the J gene is TRBJ2-3, with a weak D call of TRBD1 (5 bases match). The CDR3 has 15 amino acids, counting the end cysteine and phenylalanine. This entry keeps only the CDR3 DNA: 45 bases, framed from base 1. V and J lose 5 bases and 6 bases, and a span of 18 bases separates them. Taken from the germline V gene, the CDR1 and CDR2 loops are MDHEN and SYDVKM.